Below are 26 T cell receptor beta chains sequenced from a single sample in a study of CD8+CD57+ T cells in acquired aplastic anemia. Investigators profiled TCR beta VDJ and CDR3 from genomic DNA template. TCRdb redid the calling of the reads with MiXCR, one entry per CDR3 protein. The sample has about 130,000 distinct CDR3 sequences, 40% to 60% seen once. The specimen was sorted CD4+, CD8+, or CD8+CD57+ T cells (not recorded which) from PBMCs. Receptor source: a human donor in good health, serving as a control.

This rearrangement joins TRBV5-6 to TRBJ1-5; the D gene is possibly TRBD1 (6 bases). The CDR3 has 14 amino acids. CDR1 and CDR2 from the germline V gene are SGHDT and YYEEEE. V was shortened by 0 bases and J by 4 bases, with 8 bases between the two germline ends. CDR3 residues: CASSLEGGNQPQHF. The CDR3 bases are TGTGCCAGCAGCTTGGAAGGGGGAAATCAGCCCCAGCATTTT.

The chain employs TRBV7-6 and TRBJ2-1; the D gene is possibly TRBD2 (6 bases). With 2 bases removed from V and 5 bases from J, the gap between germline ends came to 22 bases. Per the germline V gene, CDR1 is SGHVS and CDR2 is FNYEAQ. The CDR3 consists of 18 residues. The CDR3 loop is CASSLRRGVLQRNNEQFF. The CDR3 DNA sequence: TGTGCCAGCAGCTTACGGCGGGGTGTCCTCCAACGGAACAATGAGCAGTTCTTC.

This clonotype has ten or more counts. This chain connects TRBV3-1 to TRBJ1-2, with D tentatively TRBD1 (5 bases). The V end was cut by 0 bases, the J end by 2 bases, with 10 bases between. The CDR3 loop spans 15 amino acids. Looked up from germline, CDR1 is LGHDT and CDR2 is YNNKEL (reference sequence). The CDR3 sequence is CASSQEGTGNYGYTF. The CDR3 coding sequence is TGTGCCAGCAGCCAAGAGGGGACGGGAAACTATGGCTACACCTTC.

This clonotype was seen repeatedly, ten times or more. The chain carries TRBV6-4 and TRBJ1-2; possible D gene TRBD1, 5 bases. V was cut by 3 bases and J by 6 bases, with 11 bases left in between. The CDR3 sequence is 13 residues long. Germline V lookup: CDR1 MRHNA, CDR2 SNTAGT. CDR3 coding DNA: TGTGCCAGCAGTGAAACCAGGGACCATGGCTACACCTTC. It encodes CASSETRDHGYTF.

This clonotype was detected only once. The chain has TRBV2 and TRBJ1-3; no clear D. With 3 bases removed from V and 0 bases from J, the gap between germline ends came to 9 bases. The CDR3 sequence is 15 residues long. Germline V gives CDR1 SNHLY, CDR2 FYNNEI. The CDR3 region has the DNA TGTGCCAGCAGTGACACCAGAAACTCTGGAAACACCATATATTTT. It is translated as CASSDTRNSGNTIYF. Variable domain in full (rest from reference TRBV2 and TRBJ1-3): EPEVTQTPSHQVTQMGQEVILRCVPISNHLYFYWYRQILGQKVEFLVSFYNNEISEKSEIFDDQFSVERPDGSNFTLKIRSTKLEDSAMYFCASSDTRNSGNTIYFGEGSWLTVV.

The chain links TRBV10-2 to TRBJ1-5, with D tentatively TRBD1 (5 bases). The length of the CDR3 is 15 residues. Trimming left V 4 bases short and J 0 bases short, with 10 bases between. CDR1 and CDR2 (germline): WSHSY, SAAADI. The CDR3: CASSAGRDSNQPQHF. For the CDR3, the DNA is TGCGCCAGCAGTGCAGGGAGAGATAGCAATCAGCCCCAGCATTTT.

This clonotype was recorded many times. Here the CDR3 reads CASSLAKGQGSTEAFF. CDR3 coding DNA: TGCGCCAGCAGCTTGGCAAAGGGACAGGGTTCCACTGAAGCTTTCTTT. The genes are TRBV5-1 and TRBJ1-1; 9 bases line up with TRBD1. The CDR3 is 16 amino acids. V trimming: 0 bases; J trimming: 4 bases; junction bases outside the gene matches: 7. Germline V CDR1 and CDR2: SGHRS, YFSETQ.

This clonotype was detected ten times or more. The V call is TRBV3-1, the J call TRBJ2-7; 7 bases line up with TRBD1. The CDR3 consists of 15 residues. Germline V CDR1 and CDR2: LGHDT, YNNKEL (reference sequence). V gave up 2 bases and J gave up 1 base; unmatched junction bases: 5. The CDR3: CASSQTGVRSYEQYF. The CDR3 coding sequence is TGTGCCAGCAGCCAAACAGGGGTGAGGTCCTACGAGCAGTACTTC.

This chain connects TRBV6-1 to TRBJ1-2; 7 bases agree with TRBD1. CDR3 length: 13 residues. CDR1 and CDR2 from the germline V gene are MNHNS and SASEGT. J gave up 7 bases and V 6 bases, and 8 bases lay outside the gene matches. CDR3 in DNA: TGTGCCAGCAGCCACACAGGGGATGGTGGCTACACCTTC. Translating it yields CASSHTGDGGYTF.

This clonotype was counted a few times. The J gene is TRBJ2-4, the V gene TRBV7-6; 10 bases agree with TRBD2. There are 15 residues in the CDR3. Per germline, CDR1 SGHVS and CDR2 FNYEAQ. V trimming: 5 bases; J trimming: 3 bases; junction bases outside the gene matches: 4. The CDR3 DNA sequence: TGTGCCAGCAGCCGGAGCGGGGGGGGCAAAAACATTCAGTACTTC. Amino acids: CASSRSGGGKNIQYF.

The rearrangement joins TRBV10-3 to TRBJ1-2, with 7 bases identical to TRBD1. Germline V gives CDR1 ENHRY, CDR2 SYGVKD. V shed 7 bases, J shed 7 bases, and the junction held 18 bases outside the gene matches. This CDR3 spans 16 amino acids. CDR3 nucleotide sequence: TGTGCCATCATCCCCGGTGTGGGTGAGGGGGCGCTTGGCTACACCTTC. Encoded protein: CAIIPGVGEGALGYTF.

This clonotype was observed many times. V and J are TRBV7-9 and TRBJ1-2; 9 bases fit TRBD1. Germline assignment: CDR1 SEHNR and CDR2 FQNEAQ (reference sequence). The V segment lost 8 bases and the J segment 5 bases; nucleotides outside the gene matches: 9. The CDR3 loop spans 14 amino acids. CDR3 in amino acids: CASGPQGAVYGYTF. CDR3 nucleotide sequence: TGTGCCAGCGGTCCACAGGGGGCCGTTTATGGCTACACCTTC.

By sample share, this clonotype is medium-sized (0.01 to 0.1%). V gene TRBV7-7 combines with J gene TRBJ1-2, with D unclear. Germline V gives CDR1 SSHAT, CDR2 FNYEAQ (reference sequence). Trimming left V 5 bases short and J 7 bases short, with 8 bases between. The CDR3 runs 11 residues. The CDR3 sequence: CASSNQSGYTF. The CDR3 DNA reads TGTGCCAGCAGCAATCAATCTGGCTACACCTTC.

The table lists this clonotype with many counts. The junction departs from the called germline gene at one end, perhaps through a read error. The DNA of the CDR3 is TGTGCCAGCACCCAACCCGGGACAGACTATGGCTACACCTTC. Encoded protein: CASTQPGTDYGYTF. The chain employs TRBV3-1 and TRBJ1-2, with 7 bases matching TRBD1. Germline V gene lookup returns CDR1 LGHDT and CDR2 YNNKEL (reference sequence). This CDR3 comprises 14 residues.

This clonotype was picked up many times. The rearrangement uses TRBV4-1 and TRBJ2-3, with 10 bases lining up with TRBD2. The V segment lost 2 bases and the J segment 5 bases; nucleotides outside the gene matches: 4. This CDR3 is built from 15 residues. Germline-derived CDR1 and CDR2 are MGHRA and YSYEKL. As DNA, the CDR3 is TGCGCCAGCAGCCAATCGGGACTAGCGATAGATACGCAGTATTTT. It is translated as CASSQSGLAIDTQYF.

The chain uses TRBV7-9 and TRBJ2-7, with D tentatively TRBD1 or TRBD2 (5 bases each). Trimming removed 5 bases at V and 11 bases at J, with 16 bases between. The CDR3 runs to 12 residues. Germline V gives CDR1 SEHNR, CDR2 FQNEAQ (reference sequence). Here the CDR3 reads CASSPVGTVEYV. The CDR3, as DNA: TGTGCCAGCAGCCCTGTAGGGACGGTCGAGTACGTC.

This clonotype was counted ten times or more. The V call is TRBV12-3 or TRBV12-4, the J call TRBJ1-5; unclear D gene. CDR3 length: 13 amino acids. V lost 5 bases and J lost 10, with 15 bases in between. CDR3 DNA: TGTGCCAGCAGTCCCGGGCAGAGTTTTCCCCAGCATTTT. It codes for CASSPGQSFPQHF.

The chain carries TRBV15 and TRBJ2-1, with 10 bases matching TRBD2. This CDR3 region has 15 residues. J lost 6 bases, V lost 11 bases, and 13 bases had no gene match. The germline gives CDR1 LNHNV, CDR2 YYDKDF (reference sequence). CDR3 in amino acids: CASSGGPHPTNEQFF. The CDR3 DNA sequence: TGTGCCTCTAGCGGGGGACCTCACCCCACCAATGAGCAGTTCTTC.

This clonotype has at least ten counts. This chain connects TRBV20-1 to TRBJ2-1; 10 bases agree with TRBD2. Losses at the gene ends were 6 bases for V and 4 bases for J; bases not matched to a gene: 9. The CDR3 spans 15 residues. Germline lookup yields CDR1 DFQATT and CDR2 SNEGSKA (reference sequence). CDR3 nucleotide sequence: TGCAGTGCGAGGGCTAGCGGGGGCCATTACAATGAGCAGTTCTTC. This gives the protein CSARASGGHYNEQFF.

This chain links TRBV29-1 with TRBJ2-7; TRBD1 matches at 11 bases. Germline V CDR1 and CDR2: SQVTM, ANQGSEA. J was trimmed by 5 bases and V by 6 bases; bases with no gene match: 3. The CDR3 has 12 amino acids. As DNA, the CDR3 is TGCAGCGTGCGGGGACAGGGGGACGAGCAGTACTTC. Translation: CSVRGQGDEQYF.

The CDR3 sequence is CSARKKGTGGFNEQFF. Here the CDR3 DNA reads TGCAGTGCTAGGAAGAAAGGGACAGGGGGATTCAATGAGCAGTTCTTC. This rearrangement joins TRBV20-1 to TRBJ2-1; 11 positions match TRBD1. This CDR3 is built from 16 residues. The V and J ends lost 3 bases and 6 bases, in that order; junction bases with no gene match: 10. Per the germline V gene, CDR1 is DFQATT and CDR2 is SNEGSKA (reference sequence).

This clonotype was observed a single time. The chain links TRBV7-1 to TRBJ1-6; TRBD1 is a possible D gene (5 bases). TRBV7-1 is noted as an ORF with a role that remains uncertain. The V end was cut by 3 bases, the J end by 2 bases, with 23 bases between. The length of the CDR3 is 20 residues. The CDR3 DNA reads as TGTGCCAGCAGCTCCTACGGGGGGTTCGGCGGCGGGACCTATAATTCACCCCTCCACTTT. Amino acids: CASSSYGGFGGGTYNSPLHF.

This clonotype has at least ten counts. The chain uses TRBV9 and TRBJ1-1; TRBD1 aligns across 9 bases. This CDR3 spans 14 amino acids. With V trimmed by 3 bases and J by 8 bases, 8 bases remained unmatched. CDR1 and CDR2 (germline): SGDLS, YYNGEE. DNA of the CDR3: TGTGCCAGCAGCGCGGGACAGGGACCATCGGAAGCTTTCTTT. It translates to CASSAGQGPSEAFF.

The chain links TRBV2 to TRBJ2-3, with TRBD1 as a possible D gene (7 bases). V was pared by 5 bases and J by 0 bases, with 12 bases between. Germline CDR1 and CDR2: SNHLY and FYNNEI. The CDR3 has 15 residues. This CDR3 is CASSTQGTSTDTQYF. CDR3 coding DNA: TGTGCCAGCAGTACACAGGGGACTAGCACAGATACGCAGTATTTT. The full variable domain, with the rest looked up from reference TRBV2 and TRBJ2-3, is EPEVTQTPSHQVTQMGQEVILRCVPISNHLYFYWYRQILGQKVEFLVSFYNNEISEKSEIFDDQFSVERPDGSNFTLKIRSTKLEDSAMYFCASSTQGTSTDTQYFGPGTRLTVL.

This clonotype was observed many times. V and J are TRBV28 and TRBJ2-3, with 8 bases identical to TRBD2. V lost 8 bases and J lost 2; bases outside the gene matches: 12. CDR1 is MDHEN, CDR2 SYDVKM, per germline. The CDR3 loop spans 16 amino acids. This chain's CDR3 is CASESGLVAHTDTQYF. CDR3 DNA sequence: TGTGCCAGCGAGTCGGGACTAGTCGCACACACAGATACGCAGTATTTT.

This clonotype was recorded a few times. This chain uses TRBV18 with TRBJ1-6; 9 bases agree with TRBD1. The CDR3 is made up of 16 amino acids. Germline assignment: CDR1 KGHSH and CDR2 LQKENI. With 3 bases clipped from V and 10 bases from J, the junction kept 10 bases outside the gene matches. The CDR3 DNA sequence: TGTGCCAGCTCACCGGACGTGACAGGGGGTAACTCACCCCTCCACTTT. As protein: CASSPDVTGGNSPLHF.